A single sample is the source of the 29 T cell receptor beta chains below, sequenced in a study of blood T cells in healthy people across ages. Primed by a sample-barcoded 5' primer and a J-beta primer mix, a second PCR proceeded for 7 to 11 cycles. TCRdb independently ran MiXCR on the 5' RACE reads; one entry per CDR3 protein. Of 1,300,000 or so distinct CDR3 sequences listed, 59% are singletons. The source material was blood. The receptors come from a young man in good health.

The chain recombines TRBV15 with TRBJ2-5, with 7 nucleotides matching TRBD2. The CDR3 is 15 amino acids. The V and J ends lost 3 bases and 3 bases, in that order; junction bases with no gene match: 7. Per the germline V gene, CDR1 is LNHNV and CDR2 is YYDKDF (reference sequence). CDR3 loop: CATSRGSGLEETQYF. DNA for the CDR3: TGTGCCACCAGCAGGGGGAGCGGACTAGAAGAGACCCAGTACTTC.

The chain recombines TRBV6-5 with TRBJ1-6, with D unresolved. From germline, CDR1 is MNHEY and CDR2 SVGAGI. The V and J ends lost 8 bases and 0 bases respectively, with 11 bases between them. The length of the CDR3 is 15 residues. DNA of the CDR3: TGTGCCAGCTCCGGGGTACCCTCCTATAATTCACCCCTCCACTTT. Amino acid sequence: CASSGVPSYNSPLHF.

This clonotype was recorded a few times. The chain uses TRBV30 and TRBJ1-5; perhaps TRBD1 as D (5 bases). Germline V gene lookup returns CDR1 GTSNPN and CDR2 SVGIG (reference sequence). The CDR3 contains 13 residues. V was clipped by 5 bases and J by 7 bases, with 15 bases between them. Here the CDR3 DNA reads TGTGCCTGGCCCCTCAGGGTAGGGCAGCCCCAGCATTTT. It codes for CAWPLRVGQPQHF.

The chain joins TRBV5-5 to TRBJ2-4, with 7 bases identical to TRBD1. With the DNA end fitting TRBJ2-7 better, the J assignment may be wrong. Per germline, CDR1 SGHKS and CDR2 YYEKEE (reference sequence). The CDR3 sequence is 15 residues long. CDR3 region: CASSLGSTGVYEQYF. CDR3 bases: TGTGCCAGCAGCTTGGGTTCTACAGGGGTCTACGAGCAGTACTTC.

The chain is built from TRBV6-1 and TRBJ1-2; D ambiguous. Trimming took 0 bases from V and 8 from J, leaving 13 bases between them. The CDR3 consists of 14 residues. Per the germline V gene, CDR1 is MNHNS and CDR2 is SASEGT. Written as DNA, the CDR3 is TGTGCCAGCAGTGAAGCGCTGGCAAAATGGGGCTACACCTTC. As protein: CASSEALAKWGYTF.

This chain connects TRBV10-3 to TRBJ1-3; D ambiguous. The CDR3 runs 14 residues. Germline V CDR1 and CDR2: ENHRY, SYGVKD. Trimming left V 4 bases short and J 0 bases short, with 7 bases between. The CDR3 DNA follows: TGTGCCATCAGTGGATTTGACTCTGGAAACACCATATATTTT. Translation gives CAISGFDSGNTIYF.

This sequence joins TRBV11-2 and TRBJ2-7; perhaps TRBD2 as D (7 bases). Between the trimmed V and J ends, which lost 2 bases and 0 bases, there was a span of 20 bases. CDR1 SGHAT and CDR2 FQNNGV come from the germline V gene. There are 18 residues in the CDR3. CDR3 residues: CASSLNIGGGPSSYEQYF. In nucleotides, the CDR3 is TGTGCCAGCAGCTTAAATATAGGGGGGGGACCCTCCTCCTACGAGCAGTACTTC.

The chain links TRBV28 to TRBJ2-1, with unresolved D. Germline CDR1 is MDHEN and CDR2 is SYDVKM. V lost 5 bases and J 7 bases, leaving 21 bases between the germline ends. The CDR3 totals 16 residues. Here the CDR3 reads CASSPPLPSLRNEQFF. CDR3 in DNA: TGTGCCAGCAGTCCCCCGCTTCCGAGCCTAAGGAATGAGCAGTTCTTC.

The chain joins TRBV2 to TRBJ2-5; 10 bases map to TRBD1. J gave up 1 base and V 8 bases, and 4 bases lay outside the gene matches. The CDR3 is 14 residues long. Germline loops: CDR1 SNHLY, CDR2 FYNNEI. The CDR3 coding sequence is TGTGCCAGCGGGACAGGGGTGGGCCAAGAGACCCAGTACTTC. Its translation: CASGTGVGQETQYF.

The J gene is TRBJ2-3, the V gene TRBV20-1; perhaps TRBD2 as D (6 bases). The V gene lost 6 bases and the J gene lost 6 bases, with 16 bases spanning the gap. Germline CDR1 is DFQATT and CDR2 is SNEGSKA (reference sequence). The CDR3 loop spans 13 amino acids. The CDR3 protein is CSAVWRGRDTQYF. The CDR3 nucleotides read TGCAGTGCGGTATGGCGGGGAAGGGATACGCAGTATTTT.

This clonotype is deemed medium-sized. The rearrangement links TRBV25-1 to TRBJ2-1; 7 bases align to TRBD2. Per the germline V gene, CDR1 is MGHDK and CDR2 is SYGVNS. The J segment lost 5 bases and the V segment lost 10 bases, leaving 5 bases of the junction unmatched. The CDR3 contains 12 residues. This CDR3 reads CATDRGDNEQFF. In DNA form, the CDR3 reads TGTGCCACCGACCGGGGGGACAATGAGCAGTTCTTC. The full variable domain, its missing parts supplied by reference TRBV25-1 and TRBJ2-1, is EADIYQTPRYLVIGTGKKITLECSQTMGHDKMYWYQQDPGMELHLIHYSYGVNSTEKGDLSSESTVSRIRTEHFPLTLESARPSHTSQYLCATDRGDNEQFFGPGTRLTVL.

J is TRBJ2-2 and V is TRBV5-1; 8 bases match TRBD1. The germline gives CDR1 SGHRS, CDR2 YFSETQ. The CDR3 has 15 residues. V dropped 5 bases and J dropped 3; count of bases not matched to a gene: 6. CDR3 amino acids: CASRVRGQDTGELFF. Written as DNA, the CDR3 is TGCGCCAGCAGAGTCAGGGGGCAAGACACCGGGGAGCTGTTTTTT.

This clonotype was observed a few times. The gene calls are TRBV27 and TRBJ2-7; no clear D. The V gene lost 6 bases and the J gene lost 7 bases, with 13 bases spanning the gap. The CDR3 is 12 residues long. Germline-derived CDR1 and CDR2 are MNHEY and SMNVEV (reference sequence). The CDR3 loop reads CASRLVRWEQYF. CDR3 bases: TGTGCCAGCAGGTTGGTACGTTGGGAGCAGTACTTC.

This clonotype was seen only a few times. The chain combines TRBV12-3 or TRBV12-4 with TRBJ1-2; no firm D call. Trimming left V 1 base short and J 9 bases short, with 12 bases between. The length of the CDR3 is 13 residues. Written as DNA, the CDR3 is TGTGCCAGCAGTTTAGGGACGGCCCTAAGCTACACCTTC. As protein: CASSLGTALSYTF.

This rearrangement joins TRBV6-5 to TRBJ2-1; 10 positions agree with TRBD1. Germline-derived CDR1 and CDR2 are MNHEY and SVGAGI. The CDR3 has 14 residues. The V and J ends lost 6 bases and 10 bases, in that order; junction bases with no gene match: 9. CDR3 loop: CASRIGQGGDEQFF. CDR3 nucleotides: TGTGCCAGCAGAATCGGACAGGGGGGTGACGAGCAGTTCTTC.

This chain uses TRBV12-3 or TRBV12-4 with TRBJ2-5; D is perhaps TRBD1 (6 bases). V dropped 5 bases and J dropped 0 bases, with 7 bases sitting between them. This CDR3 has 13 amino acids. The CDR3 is CASSTGNQETQYF. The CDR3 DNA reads TGTGCCAGCAGTACAGGGAACCAAGAGACCCAGTACTTC.

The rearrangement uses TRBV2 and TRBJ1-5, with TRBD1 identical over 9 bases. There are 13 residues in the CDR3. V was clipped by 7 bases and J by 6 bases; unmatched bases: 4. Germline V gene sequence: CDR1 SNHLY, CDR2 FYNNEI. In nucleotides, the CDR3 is TGTGCCAGCACACAGGGGGCAGGTCAGCCCCAGCATTTT. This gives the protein CASTQGAGQPQHF.

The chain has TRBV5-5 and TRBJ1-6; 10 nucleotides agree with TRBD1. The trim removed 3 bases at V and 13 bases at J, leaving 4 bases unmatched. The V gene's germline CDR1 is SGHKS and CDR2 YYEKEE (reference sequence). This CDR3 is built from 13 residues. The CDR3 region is CASSSGTGVPLHF. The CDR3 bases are TGTGCCAGCAGCTCCGGGACAGGGGTTCCCCTCCACTTT.

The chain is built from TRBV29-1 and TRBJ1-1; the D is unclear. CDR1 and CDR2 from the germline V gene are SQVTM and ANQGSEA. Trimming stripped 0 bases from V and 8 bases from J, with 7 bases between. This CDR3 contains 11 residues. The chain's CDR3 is CSVEEEQEAFF. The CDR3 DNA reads TGCAGCGTTGAAGAAGAGCAGGAAGCTTTCTTT. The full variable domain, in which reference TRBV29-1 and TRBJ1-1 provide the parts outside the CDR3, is SAVISQKPSRDICQRGTSLTIQCQVDSQVTMMFWYRQQPGQSLTLIATANQGSEATYESGFVIDKFPISRPNLTFSTLTVSNMSPEDSSIYLCSVEEEQEAFFGQGTRLTVV.

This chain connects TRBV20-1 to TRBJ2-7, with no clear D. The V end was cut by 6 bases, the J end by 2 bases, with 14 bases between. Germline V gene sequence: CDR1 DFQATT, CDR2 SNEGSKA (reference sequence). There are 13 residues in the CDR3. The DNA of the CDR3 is TGCAGTGCCGCGAGTGCCAACACCTACGAGCAGTACTTC. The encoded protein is CSAASANTYEQYF.

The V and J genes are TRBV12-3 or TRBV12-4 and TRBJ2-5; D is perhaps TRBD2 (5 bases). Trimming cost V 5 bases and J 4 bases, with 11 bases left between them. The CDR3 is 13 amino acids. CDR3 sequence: CASSVEVGETQYF. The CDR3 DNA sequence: TGTGCCAGCAGTGTGGAGGTTGGAGAGACCCAGTACTTC.

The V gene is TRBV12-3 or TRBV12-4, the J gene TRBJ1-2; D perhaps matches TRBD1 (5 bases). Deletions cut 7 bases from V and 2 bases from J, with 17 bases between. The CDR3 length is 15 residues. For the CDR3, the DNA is TGTGCCAGCACCCCCTCGGGACGTTTAAACTATGGCTACACCTTC. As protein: CASTPSGRLNYGYTF.

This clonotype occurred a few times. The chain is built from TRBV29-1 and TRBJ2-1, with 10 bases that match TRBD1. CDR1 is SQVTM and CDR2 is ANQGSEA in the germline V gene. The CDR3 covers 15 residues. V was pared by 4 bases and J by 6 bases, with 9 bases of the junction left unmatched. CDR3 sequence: CSVGGTGARFNEQFF. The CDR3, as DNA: TGCAGCGTTGGCGGGACAGGGGCACGATTCAATGAGCAGTTCTTC.

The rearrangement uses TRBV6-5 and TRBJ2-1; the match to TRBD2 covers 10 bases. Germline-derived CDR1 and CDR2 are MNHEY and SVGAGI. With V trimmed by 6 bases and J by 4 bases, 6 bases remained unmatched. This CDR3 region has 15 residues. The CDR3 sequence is CASSSGLAVYNEQFF. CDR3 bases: TGTGCCAGCAGCTCCGGACTAGCGGTTTACAATGAGCAGTTCTTC.

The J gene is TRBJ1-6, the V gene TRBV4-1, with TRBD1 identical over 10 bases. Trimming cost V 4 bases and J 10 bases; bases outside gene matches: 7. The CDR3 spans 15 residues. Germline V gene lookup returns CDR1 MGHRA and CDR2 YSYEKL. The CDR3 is CASSPRQGAESPLHF. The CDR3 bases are TGCGCCAGCAGCCCTAGACAGGGGGCAGAATCACCCCTCCACTTT.

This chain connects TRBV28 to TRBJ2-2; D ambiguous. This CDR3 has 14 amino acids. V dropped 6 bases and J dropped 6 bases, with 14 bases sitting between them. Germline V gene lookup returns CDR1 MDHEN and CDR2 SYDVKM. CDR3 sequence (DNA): TGTGCCAGCAGCCGACCCGGGCAGGCCGGGGAGCTGTTTTTT. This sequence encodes CASSRPGQAGELFF.

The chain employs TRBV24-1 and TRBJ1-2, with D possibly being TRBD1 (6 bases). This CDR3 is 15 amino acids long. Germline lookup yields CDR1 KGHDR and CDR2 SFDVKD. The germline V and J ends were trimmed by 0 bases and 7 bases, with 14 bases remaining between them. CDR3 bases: TGTGCCACCAGTGATTTGGTTACAGGGAATTTTGGCTACACCTTC. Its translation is CATSDLVTGNFGYTF.

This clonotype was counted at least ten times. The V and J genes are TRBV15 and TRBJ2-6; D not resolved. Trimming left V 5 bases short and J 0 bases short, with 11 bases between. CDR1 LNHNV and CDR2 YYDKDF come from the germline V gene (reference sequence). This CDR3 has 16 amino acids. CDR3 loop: CATSGARNSGANVLTF. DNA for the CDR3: TGTGCCACCAGCGGAGCCCGGAACTCTGGGGCCAACGTCCTGACTTTC.

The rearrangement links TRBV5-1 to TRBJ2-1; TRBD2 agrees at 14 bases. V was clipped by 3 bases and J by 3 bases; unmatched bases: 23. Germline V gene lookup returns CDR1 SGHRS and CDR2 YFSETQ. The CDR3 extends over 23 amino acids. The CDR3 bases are TGCGCCAGCAGCTCTCCGGGACTAGCGGGAGTTTCGACGTTTGTAGTGGACTACAATGAGCAGTTCTTC. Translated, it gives CASSSPGLAGVSTFVVDYNEQFF.